One and the same sample provided the 18 T cell receptor beta chains below, sequenced in a study of cytomegalovirus exposure and HLA in healthy donors (dated by TCRdb to between 2016 and 2019). The library was generated by the immunoSEQ multiplex PCR assay. For the multiplex PCR, a mixture combining 60 forward primers for TCR Vbeta segments and 13 reverse primers for TCR Jbeta segments was used. TCRdb took over this immuneACCESS table, retaining in-frame rearrangements with V and J assigned. Such tables are incomplete; in checked studies, under half of the missing clones stem from an unresolved V gene, and the remainder is unexplained. Recorded for this sample are about 130,000 clones; 77% of them occurred a single time. The biggest ten clones account for about 4.3% of the sample. Sequenced input: PBMCs. Receptors originate from a male donor in good health and CMV-seropositive.

The J gene is TRBJ2-7, the V gene TRBV6-1; 14 bases are a match to TRBD2. V lost 6 bases and J lost 5; bases outside the gene matches: 6. CDR3 length: 15 residues. Looked up from germline, CDR1 is MNHNS and CDR2 is SASEGT. The CDR3 is CASRRGTSGSDEQYF. The CDR3 DNA reads TGTGCCAGCAGGAGAGGGACTAGCGGGAGCGACGAGCAGTACTTC.

This clone came up a few times. V and J are TRBV5-5 and TRBJ2-2; D not certain. Trimming took 0 bases from V and 1 from J, leaving 10 bases between them. Germline V lookup: CDR1 SGHKS, CDR2 YYEKEE (reference sequence). This CDR3 is 16 amino acids long. CDR3 nucleotides: TGTGCCAGCAGCTTGGCTCAAAGACTGAACACCGGGGAGCTGTTTTTT. It codes for CASSLAQRLNTGELFF.

The V and J genes are TRBV28 and TRBJ2-5, with a possible D match to TRBD1 (6 bases). CDR1 and CDR2 (germline): MDHEN, SYDVKM. V lost 8 bases, J lost 3 bases, and 10 bases lay in between. The CDR3 runs 12 residues. CDR3 DNA sequence: TGTGCCAGCCGGGACATAGAAGAGACCCAGTACTTC. As protein: CASRDIEETQYF.

This clone was observed a single time. This chain joins TRBV7-9 and TRBJ2-2, with a possible D match to TRBD2 (5 bases). This CDR3 is built from 17 residues. Germline V gene lookup returns CDR1 SEHNR and CDR2 FQNEAQ (reference sequence). The V end was cut by 3 bases, the J end by 4 bases, with 18 bases between. CDR3 amino acids: CASSLLVTARGTGELFF. CDR3 sequence (DNA): TGTGCCAGCAGCTTGCTGGTCACGGCACGGGGCACCGGGGAGCTGTTTTTT.

The chain joins TRBV15 to TRBJ1-5, with 9 positions matching TRBD1. Germline lookup yields CDR1 LNHNV and CDR2 YYDKDF (reference sequence). V was clipped by 1 base and J by 7 bases; unmatched bases: 11. The CDR3 spans 17 residues. In DNA form, the CDR3 reads TGTGCCACCAGCAGAGGGGCGGACAGGGGCCTCGGGCAGCCCCAGCATTTT. Translation gives CATSRGADRGLGQPQHF.

Within the sample, this clone is medium-sized. This chain connects TRBV4-2 to TRBJ2-7, with TRBD1 identical over 7 bases. J lost 3 bases, V lost 0 bases, and 8 bases had no gene match. Germline V gives CDR1 LGHNA, CDR2 YNFKEQ. This CDR3 spans 16 amino acids. The chain's CDR3 is CASSQEIGAGGYEQYF. DNA for the CDR3: TGTGCCAGCAGCCAAGAAATAGGAGCAGGGGGCTACGAGCAGTACTTC.

The CDR3 region is CASSRDRANIGEKLFF. The CDR3 nucleotides read TGCGCCAGCAGCCGGGACAGGGCCAATATCGGGGAAAAACTGTTTTTT. The genes are TRBV5-1 and TRBJ1-4; 9 bases match TRBD1. This CDR3 comprises 16 residues. Germline loops: CDR1 SGHRS, CDR2 YFSETQ. Losses at the gene ends were 4 bases for V and 8 bases for J; bases not matched to a gene: 12.

V and J are TRBV19 and TRBJ2-5, with D maybe TRBD2 (5 bases). Germline V gives CDR1 LNHDA, CDR2 SQIVND (reference sequence). This CDR3 region has 15 residues. The V end lost 3 bases, the J end lost 4 bases, and 15 bases lay between the germline ends. In DNA form, the CDR3 reads TGTGCCAGTAGTATCTCAATTCTAGCCGGAGAGACCCAGTACTTC. Translation gives CASSISILAGETQYF.

In its sample, this clone was seen once. The chain employs TRBV5-1 and TRBJ1-1; weak D call: TRBD1 (5 bases). The ends were cut back, 4 bases at V and 2 bases at J, with 12 bases in the middle. The length of the CDR3 is 14 residues. The germline V gene has CDR1 SGHRS and CDR2 YFSETQ. The CDR3 region is CASSPQTANTEAFF. CDR3 in DNA: TGCGCCAGCAGCCCCCAGACAGCAAACACTGAAGCTTTCTTT. Variable domain in full (rest from reference TRBV5-1 and TRBJ1-1): KAGVTQTPRYLIKTRGQQVTLSCSPISGHRSVSWYQQTPGQGLQFLFEYFSETQRNKGNFPGRFSGRQFSNSRSEMNVSTLELGDSALYLCASSPQTANTEAFFGQGTRLTVV.

This clone has more than one count but fewer than ten. The rearrangement uses TRBV2 and TRBJ2-7; D gene uncertain. Germline assignment: CDR1 SNHLY and CDR2 FYNNEI. The CDR3 contains 14 residues. V lost 5 bases to trimming and J lost 5 bases, with 16 bases between them. The CDR3 loop reads CASSPRRTVHEQYF. The CDR3 region has the DNA TGTGCCAGCAGTCCCCGGCGAACAGTCCACGAGCAGTACTTC. Looking up the rest from reference TRBV2 and TRBJ2-7 gives the full variable domain: EPEVTQTPSHQVTQMGQEVILRCVPISNHLYFYWYRQILGQKVEFLVSFYNNEISEKSEIFDDQFSVERPDGSNFTLKIRSTKLEDSAMYFCASSPRRTVHEQYFGPGTRLTVT.

The chain employs TRBV7-6 and TRBJ2-3; 10 positions match TRBD2. Trimming took 6 bases from V and 5 from J; bases not matched to a gene: 5. CDR1 and CDR2 (germline): SGHVS, FNYEAQ. The CDR3 has 14 residues. DNA of the CDR3: TGTGCCAGCAGTCTAGCGGGGGAAGTAGATACGCAGTATTTT. As protein: CASSLAGEVDTQYF.

This clone was observed a single time. In DNA form, the CDR3 reads TGCGCCAGCAGCTTGCAGGGACAGAACACTGAAGCTTTCTTT. Protein product: CASSLQGQNTEAFF. The V gene is TRBV5-1, the J gene TRBJ1-1, with a possible D match to TRBD1 (6 bases). V gave up 1 base and J gave up 1 base, with 8 bases separating them. The CDR3 has 14 amino acids. Germline V gene sequence: CDR1 SGHRS, CDR2 YFSETQ. The full variable domain, rest sourced from reference TRBV5-1 and TRBJ1-1, is KAGVTQTPRYLIKTRGQQVTLSCSPISGHRSVSWYQQTPGQGLQFLFEYFSETQRNKGNFPGRFSGRQFSNSRSEMNVSTLELGDSALYLCASSLQGQNTEAFFGQGTRLTVV.

The chain uses TRBV19 and TRBJ2-2; 11 nucleotides match TRBD1. Germline V gene data show CDR1 as LNHDA and CDR2 as SQIVND (reference sequence). Trimming at V came to 6 bases and at J to 3 bases, leaving 0 bases not matched to a gene. The CDR3 loop spans 14 amino acids. The CDR3 DNA reads TGTGCCAGTAGGGGACAGGGGGACACCGGGGAGCTGTTTTTT. Its translation is CASRGQGDTGELFF.

The chain joins TRBV5-4 to TRBJ2-1; the D gene is possibly TRBD1 (6 bases). CDR3 length: 15 amino acids. The germline V and J ends were trimmed by 4 bases and 0 bases, with 11 bases remaining between them. Per germline, CDR1 SGHNT and CDR2 YYREEE (reference sequence). The CDR3: CASSGDTGSYNEQFF. The DNA for the CDR3 is TGTGCCAGCAGCGGGGACACTGGCTCCTACAATGAGCAGTTCTTC.

The chain couples TRBV27 to TRBJ2-7; D is perhaps TRBD2 (6 bases). Trimming left V 6 bases short and J 6 bases short, with 15 bases between. Germline assignment: CDR1 MNHEY and CDR2 SMNVEV (reference sequence). The CDR3 runs to 13 residues. DNA of the CDR3: TGTGCCAGCAGCCTCCGCGGGGCAGTCGAGCAGTACTTC. This sequence encodes CASSLRGAVEQYF.

The gene calls are TRBV18 and TRBJ2-1; 10 bases align to TRBD1. Trimming at V came to 4 bases and at J to 1 base, leaving 1 base not matched to a gene. The germline V gene has CDR1 KGHSH and CDR2 LQKENI. The CDR3 length is 15 residues. CDR3 protein: CASSRTGGSYNEQFF. The CDR3 nucleotides are TGTGCCAGCTCACGGACAGGGGGATCCTACAATGAGCAGTTCTTC. The variable domain in full, completed from reference TRBV18 and TRBJ2-1, reads NAGVMQNPRHLVRRRGQEARLRCSPMKGHSHVYWYRQLPEEGLKFMVYLQKENIIDESGMPKERFSAEFPKEGPSILRIQQVVRGDSAAYFCASSRTGGSYNEQFFGPGTRLTVL.

This chain links TRBV15 with TRBJ1-6; 8 bases map to TRBD1. CDR3 size: 15 residues. V trimming: 1 base; J trimming: 10 bases; junction bases outside the gene matches: 6. Per the germline V gene, CDR1 is LNHNV and CDR2 is YYDKDF (reference sequence). CDR3 sequence reads: CATSRGDRFESPLHF. The DNA for the CDR3 is TGTGCCACCAGCAGAGGGGACAGGTTCGAGTCACCCCTCCACTTT.

This clone was observed a single time. The V gene is TRBV27, the J gene TRBJ1-5, with 8 bases identical to TRBD1. The J segment lost 1 base and the V segment lost 5 bases, leaving 10 bases of the junction unmatched. The germline V gene has CDR1 MNHEY and CDR2 SMNVEV (reference sequence). There are 17 residues in the CDR3. The CDR3 nucleotides are TGTGCCAGCAGTCCTAAGGGACAGGTCCAGAGCAATCAGCCCCAGCATTTT. Translation: CASSPKGQVQSNQPQHF.